These 19 T cell receptor beta chains came from one sample sequenced in a study of blood T cell repertoires in COVID-19. Data came from immunoSEQ multiplex PCR; TCRdb stores just in-frame clones and leaves some out. The sample has 35,000 to 50,000 clones; 70% to 90% are singletons. The material sequenced was peripheral blood. These receptor sequences come from a human donor in a cohort sampled during active COVID-19.

The chain couples TRBV21-1 to TRBJ1-4; TRBD1 is the table's D call and was not checked against the DNA. TRBV21-1 is shown as a pseudogene. The length of the CDR3 is 16 residues. The CDR3 loop is CASSKGSLRGRPFPFF. CDR3 coding DNA: TGTGCCAGCAGCAAAGGGTCCCTCAGGGGGCGCCCATTCCCGTTTTTT.

This rearrangement joins TRBV5-1 to TRBJ2-1; a possible D gene is TRBD1 (5 bases). The V gene's germline CDR1 is SGHRS and CDR2 YFSETQ. V was pared by 9 bases and J by 6 bases, with 16 bases between. CDR3 size: 13 residues. The CDR3 DNA reads TGCGCCACCACCGCCCAGGGTCTCAATGAGCAGTTCTTC. It codes for CATTAQGLNEQFF.

The chain carries TRBV15 and TRBJ1-4; 8 nucleotides align to TRBD1. Trimming removed 5 bases from V and 7 bases from J; junction bases left unmatched: 9. Germline V gene sequence: CDR1 LNHNV, CDR2 YYDKDF (reference sequence). This CDR3 has 15 amino acids. CDR3 sequence reads: CATSGRQGRGEKLFF. The DNA for the CDR3 is TGTGCCACCAGCGGACGACAGGGGCGTGGTGAAAAACTGTTTTTT.

The chain is built from TRBV11-2 and TRBJ1-6; possibly TRBD1 for D (5 bases). The germline V gene encodes CDR1 SGHAT and CDR2 FQNNGV. CDR3 length: 15 amino acids. V was clipped by 1 base and J by 7 bases, with 11 bases between them. The CDR3 is CASSLAGQGNSPLHF. The CDR3, as DNA: TGTGCCAGCAGCTTAGCCGGTCAGGGAAATTCACCCCTCCACTTT.

In this sample, this clone turned up a few times. The chain is built from TRBV7-2 and TRBJ1-3, with TRBD1 as a possible D gene (5 bases). Germline CDR1 and CDR2: SGHTA and FQGNSA. Trimming took off 3 bases at V and 4 bases at J, with 7 bases between the two ends. CDR3 length: 13 residues. CDR3 sequence: CASSFAGGNTIYF. The CDR3 DNA follows: TGTGCCAGCAGCTTCGCAGGGGGAAACACCATATATTTT.

This clone was counted a few times. V is TRBV5-6 and J is TRBJ1-3; D not certain. The CDR3 runs 18 residues. V lost 1 base and J lost 0, with 17 bases in between. The V gene's germline CDR1 is SGHDT and CDR2 YYEEEE. DNA of the CDR3: TGTGCCAGCAGCTTGCGATACCGCTCCGGTCCCTCTGGAAACACCATATATTTT. Its translation is CASSLRYRSGPSGNTIYF.

The chain is built from TRBV6-5 and TRBJ1-2; 8 nucleotides agree with TRBD1. Germline values: CDR1 MNHEY, CDR2 SVGAGI. J was trimmed by 8 bases and V by 6 bases; bases with no gene match: 8. CDR3 length equals 13 residues. CDR3 sequence: CASRVGQADGYTF. The CDR3 DNA sequence: TGTGCCAGCAGGGTGGGACAGGCGGACGGCTACACCTTC.

The chain joins TRBV6-5 to TRBJ2-3; tentative D call: TRBD2 (7 bases). The germline gives CDR1 MNHEY, CDR2 SVGAGI. Trimming took 6 bases from V and 2 from J, leaving 12 bases between them. The CDR3 runs to 14 residues. The CDR3 is CASSWGGATDTQYF. CDR3 coding DNA: TGTGCCAGCAGCTGGGGGGGGGCCACAGATACGCAGTATTTT.

DNA for the CDR3: TGTGCCAGTAGTATAGAGGGGGCCAGCTCCTACAATGAGCAGTTCTTC. This translates into CASSIEGASSYNEQFF. V gene TRBV19 combines with J gene TRBJ2-1; a weak D match, TRBD1 (6 bases). CDR3 size: 16 residues. V dropped 0 bases and J dropped 0 bases, with 9 bases sitting between them. CDR1 LNHDA and CDR2 SQIVND come from the germline V gene (reference sequence).

The rearrangement uses TRBV9 and TRBJ2-5; TRBD2 aligns across 9 bases. The CDR3 loop spans 14 amino acids. With V trimmed by 4 bases and J by 5 bases, 6 bases remained unmatched. Germline loops: CDR1 SGDLS, CDR2 YYNGEE. The DNA of the CDR3 is TGTGCCAGCAGCCCGCGGGGGGGCCGGGAGACCCAGTACTTC. Protein sequence: CASSPRGGRETQYF. The full variable domain, with the rest looked up from reference TRBV9 and TRBJ2-5, is DSGVTQTPKHLITATGQRVTLRCSPRSGDLSVYWYQQSLDQGLQFLIQYYNGEERAKGNILERFSAQQFPDLHSELNLSSLELGDSALYFCASSPRGGRETQYFGPGTRLLVL.

The chain uses TRBV20-1 and TRBJ2-2; D unclear. The CDR3 consists of 11 residues. Trimming removed 2 bases from V and 5 bases from J, with 3 bases in between. The germline CDR1 and CDR2 sequences are DFQATT and SNEGSKA (reference sequence). DNA of the CDR3: TGCAGTGCTAGACTAACCGGGGAGCTGTTTTTT. Translated, it gives CSARLTGELFF.

This clone showed up just a few times. A read error may produce the germline difference seen at one junction end. The chain combines TRBV5-8 with TRBJ2-7, with D possibly TRBD2 on 6 matching bases. CDR1 and CDR2 (germline): SGHTS, YDEGEE. This CDR3 comprises 14 residues. CDR3 residues: CASSYGTESNERYF. The CDR3 DNA is TGTGCCAGCAGTTATGGGACTGAATCCAACGAGCGGTACTTC. Based on the CDR3 plus reference TRBV5-8 and TRBJ2-7, the full variable domain is EAGVTQSPTHLIKTRGQQATLRCSPISGHTSVYWYQQALGLGLQFLLWYDEGEERNRGNFPPRFSGRQFPNYSSELNVNALELEDSALYLCASSYGTESNERYFGPGTRLTVT.

This chain joins TRBV19 and TRBJ2-1; TRBD2 matches 8 bases. This CDR3 is built from 18 residues. The junction had 10 bases not matched to a gene; V was cut back by 3 bases and J by 0 bases. The germline gives CDR1 LNHDA, CDR2 SQIVND (reference sequence). CDR3 protein: CASSMGSAGVISYNEQFF. The CDR3 nucleotides are TGTGCCAGTAGTATGGGCTCAGCGGGGGTCATCTCCTACAATGAGCAGTTCTTC.

The rearrangement joins TRBV24-1 to TRBJ1-2, with 7 bases identical to TRBD1. The length of the CDR3 is 16 residues. The V gene end was trimmed by 8 bases and the J gene end by 1 base; junction bases not matched to a gene: 12. CDR1 is KGHDR, CDR2 SFDVKD, per germline. The CDR3 region has the DNA TGTGCCACCACCCATACCCAGGGGGTGATTAACTATGGCTACACCTTC. This gives the protein CATTHTQGVINYGYTF.

This clone was counted a single time. The V gene is TRBV7-2, the J gene TRBJ1-2; D possibly corresponds to TRBD1 (6 bases). The V gene's germline CDR1 is SGHTA and CDR2 FQGNSA. The CDR3 is 12 amino acids. V was shortened by 4 bases and J by 8 bases, with 11 bases between the two germline ends. The CDR3 DNA is TGTGCCAGCAGCTCGGACAGATCCGGCTACACCTTC. Amino acid sequence: CASSSDRSGYTF.

This chain connects TRBV5-8 to TRBJ1-2, with D perhaps matching TRBD1 (6 bases). In germline, CDR1 is SGHTS, CDR2 YDEGEE. This CDR3 spans 16 amino acids. V gave up 2 bases and J gave up 5 bases, with 19 bases separating them. In DNA form, the CDR3 reads TGTGCCAGCAGCTTTCGACAGGCAGCGGCCCTTTATGGCTACACCTTC. Amino acid sequence: CASSFRQAAALYGYTF.

The genes are TRBV2 and TRBJ2-7; possible D gene TRBD1, 6 bases. Deletions cut 5 bases from V and 5 bases from J, with 19 bases between. Looked up from germline, CDR1 is SNHLY and CDR2 is FYNNEI. This CDR3 region has 15 residues. CDR3 sequence: CASSHRDLGENEQYF. The CDR3 region has the DNA TGTGCCAGCAGTCACAGGGACCTAGGGGAGAACGAGCAGTACTTC.

The V and J genes are TRBV27 and TRBJ1-1; D might be TRBD1 (5 bases). Germline-derived CDR1 and CDR2 are MNHEY and SMNVEV (reference sequence). V was clipped by 4 bases and J by 10 bases, with 10 bases between them. This CDR3 comprises 11 residues. The CDR3: CASSYMGGAFF. CDR3 in DNA: TGTGCCAGCAGTTATATGGGGGGAGCTTTCTTT.

The rearrangement joins TRBV5-6 to TRBJ1-4; D uncertain. Trimming stripped 3 bases from V and 7 bases from J, with 10 bases between. Germline CDR1 and CDR2: SGHDT and YYEEEE. This CDR3 has 13 residues. As DNA, the CDR3 is TGTGCCAGCAGCTCGGGTACCAGTGAAAAACTGTTTTTT. Its translation: CASSSGTSEKLFF.